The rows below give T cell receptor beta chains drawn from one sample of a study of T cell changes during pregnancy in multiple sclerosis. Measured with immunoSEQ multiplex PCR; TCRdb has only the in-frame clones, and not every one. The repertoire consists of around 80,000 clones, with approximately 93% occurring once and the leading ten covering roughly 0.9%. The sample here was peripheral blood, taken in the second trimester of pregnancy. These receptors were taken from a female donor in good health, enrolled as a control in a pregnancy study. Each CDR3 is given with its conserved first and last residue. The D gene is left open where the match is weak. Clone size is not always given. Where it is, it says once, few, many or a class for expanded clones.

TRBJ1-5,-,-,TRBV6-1,TGTGCCAGCAGTGAACCGAGCAATCAGCCCCAGCATTTT,CASSEPSNQPQHF
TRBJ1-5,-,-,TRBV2,TGTGCCAGCAGTGTGGAGGCGTATAGCAATCAGCCCCAGCATTTT,CASSVEAYSNQPQHF
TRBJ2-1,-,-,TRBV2,TGTGCCAGCAGTGAAAAGTTGACGGGAGCGGGTAAAAATGAGCAGTTCTTC,CASSEKLTGAGKNEQFF
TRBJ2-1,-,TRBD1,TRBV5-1,TGCGCCAGCAGCTCGACAGGGGCCTACAATGAGCAGTTCTTC,CASSSTGAYNEQFF
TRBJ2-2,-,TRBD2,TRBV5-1,TGCGCCAGCAGCCTCACTAGCGGGAGTTTATCCGGGGAGCTGTTTTTT,CASSLTSGSLSGELFF
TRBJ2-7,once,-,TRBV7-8,TGTGCCAGCAGCTTAATAGGACAGAGGTACGAGCAGTACTTC,CASSLIGQRYEQYF
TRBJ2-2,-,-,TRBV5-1,TGCGCCAGCAGCTTGGGCGGGGGCTCCGCCGGGGAGCTGTTTTTT,CASSLGGGSAGELFF
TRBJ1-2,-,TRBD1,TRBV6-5,TGTGCCAGCAGTTATTACGGGACAGACTACTATGGCTACACCTTC,CASSYYGTDYYGYTF
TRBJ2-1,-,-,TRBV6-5,TGTGCCAGCAGTTGGGGACTGTACAATGAGCAGTTCTTC,CASSWGLYNEQFF
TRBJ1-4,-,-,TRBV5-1,TGCGCCAGCAGCTTCATGGGAGAGGAAAAACTGTTTTTT,CASSFMGEEKLFF
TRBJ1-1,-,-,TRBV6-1,TGTGCCAGCAGTGAAGCCTGGGACTCCTTT,CASSEAWDSF
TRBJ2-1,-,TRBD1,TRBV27,TGTGCCAGCACCGCGGCCGGGACAGGGGGAAATGAGCAGTTCTTC,CASTAAGTGGNEQFF
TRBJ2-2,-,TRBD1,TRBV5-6,TGTGCCAGCAGCTCCACCCGGACAGGGCCGACCGGGGAGCTGTTTTTT,CASSSTRTGPTGELFF
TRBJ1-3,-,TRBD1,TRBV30,TGTGCCTGGACAGGGGGTGACTTCAGCCACCGTCCTGGAAACACCATATATTTT,CAWTGGDFSHRPGNTIYF
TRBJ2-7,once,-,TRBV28,TGTGCCAGCAGTTTAGAGAACAGCTTTTACGAGCAGTACTTC,CASSLENSFYEQYF
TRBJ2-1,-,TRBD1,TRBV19,TGTGCCAGTAGTATTGGAGGACAGGGGAGGTACTACAATGAGCAGTTCTTC,CASSIGGQGRYYNEQFF
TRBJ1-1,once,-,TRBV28,TGTGCCAGCAGTCCGAGCGAAAACACTGAAGCTTTCTTT,CASSPSENTEAFF
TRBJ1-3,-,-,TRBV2,TGTGCCAGCAGTGCCCAGGGGTCTGGAAACACCATATATTTT,CASSAQGSGNTIYF